One and the same sample provided the 23 T cell receptor beta chains below, sequenced in a study of cytomegalovirus exposure and HLA in healthy donors. PCR was performed using 60 Vbeta and 13 Jbeta primers. Generated by immunoSEQ multiplex PCR, the TCRdb table keeps only in-frame clones and is missing some. The sample consists of 120,000 or so clones, over 70% of them appearing once. Sequencing was done on a sample of PBMCs. Receptors originate from a woman aged 45 to 65 in good health and CMV-seropositive.

This chain links TRBV29-1 with TRBJ1-2; D is perhaps TRBD1 (5 bases). Germline V lookup: CDR1 SQVTM, CDR2 ANQGSEA. Trimming removed 0 bases from V and 2 bases from J, with 10 bases in between. The CDR3 totals 14 residues. CDR3 in amino acids: CSVEEPRANYGYTF. As DNA, the CDR3 is TGCAGCGTTGAAGAGCCCAGGGCGAACTATGGCTACACCTTC.

The V call is TRBV6-5, the J call TRBJ2-1, with 7 bases aligning to TRBD1. Per germline, CDR1 MNHEY and CDR2 SVGAGI. Losses at the gene ends were 7 bases for V and 7 bases for J; bases not matched to a gene: 1. This CDR3 contains 11 residues. This chain's CDR3 is CASTRGNEQFF. The CDR3 DNA follows: TGTGCCAGCACCAGGGGGAATGAGCAGTTCTTC.

This clone was recorded once. This chain uses TRBV7-2 with TRBJ2-1, with 13 bases lining up with TRBD2. The CDR3 has 15 amino acids. V was pared by 5 bases and J by 4 bases, with 2 bases of the junction left unmatched. Germline V gene sequence: CDR1 SGHTA, CDR2 FQGNSA. The CDR3 nucleotides read TGTGCCAGCAGCCAGGGACTAGCGGGGTACAATGAGCAGTTCTTC. Its translation: CASSQGLAGYNEQFF. Full variable domain (outside the CDR3, taken from reference TRBV7-2 and TRBJ2-1): GAGVSQSPSNKVTEKGKDVELRCDPISGHTALYWYRQSLGQGLEFLIYFQGNSAPDKSGLPSDRFSAERTGGSVSTLTIQRTQQEDSAVYLCASSQGLAGYNEQFFGPGTRLTVL.

The chain uses TRBV6-5 and TRBJ2-5; D not certain. Germline values: CDR1 MNHEY, CDR2 SVGAGI. This CDR3 spans 16 amino acids. Trimming removed 0 bases from V and 1 base from J, with 12 bases in between. DNA for the CDR3: TGTGCCAGCAGTTACTCGTTTACGAGTTCCCAAGAGACCCAGTACTTC. The encoded protein is CASSYSFTSSQETQYF.

This clone has only a few counts. The chain joins TRBV28 to TRBJ1-3; D is uncertain. V lost 2 bases to trimming and J lost 4 bases, with 12 bases between them. The CDR3 totals 15 residues. Germline values: CDR1 MDHEN, CDR2 SYDVKM. CDR3 loop: CASSLDGRAGNTIYF. CDR3 sequence (DNA): TGTGCCAGCAGTTTAGATGGGAGGGCCGGAAACACCATATATTTT.

This clone has more than one count but fewer than ten. J is TRBJ2-3 and V is TRBV4-3, with D uncertain. The V and J ends lost 0 bases and 0 bases respectively, with 10 bases between them. The CDR3 covers 16 residues. The germline V gene has CDR1 LGHNA and CDR2 YSLEER. The CDR3 here is CASSQDIGISTDTQYF. The CDR3 bases are TGCGCCAGCAGCCAAGATATCGGTATTAGCACAGATACGCAGTATTTT.

This clone was observed a few times. This sequence joins TRBV7-8 and TRBJ2-7; 10 bases agree with TRBD2. Germline trimming cut 2 bases from V and 2 bases from J; bases unmatched to any gene: 0. The length of the CDR3 is 14 residues. Per germline, CDR1 SGHVS and CDR2 FQNEAQ. CDR3 sequence: CASSLTSGAYEQYF. Written as DNA, the CDR3 is TGTGCCAGCAGCTTAACTAGCGGGGCCTACGAGCAGTACTTC.

The J gene is TRBJ2-3, the V gene TRBV5-8; 12 nucleotides line up with TRBD2. Germline V lookup: CDR1 SGHTS, CDR2 YDEGEE. The CDR3 is 16 amino acids. V lost 3 bases and J lost 4; bases outside the gene matches: 6. CDR3 sequence reads: CASSSFRLAGADTQYF. The CDR3, as DNA: TGTGCCAGCAGCTCCTTCAGACTAGCGGGGGCAGATACGCAGTATTTT.

For the CDR3, the DNA is TGTGCCTGGAGTACGGGACTAGCGGTGAATGAGCAGTTCTTC. Protein sequence: CAWSTGLAVNEQFF. The chain employs TRBV30 and TRBJ2-1; 11 bases align to TRBD2. Losses at the gene ends were 2 bases for V and 7 bases for J; bases not matched to a gene: 4. CDR3 length equals 14 residues. Germline V gives CDR1 GTSNPN, CDR2 SVGIG (reference sequence).

V usage is TRBV21-1 and J usage is TRBJ2-6; the D call in the table, TRBD2, was not verified against the DNA. TRBV21-1 is a listed pseudogene. There are 18 residues in the CDR3. CDR3 sequence (DNA): TGTGCCAGCAGCAACCCTTACCTGATACTGTCTGGGGCCAACGTCCTGACTTTC. It specifies CASSNPYLILSGANVLTF.

CDR3 region: CASSPGTALEAFF. CDR3 DNA sequence: TGTGCCAGCAGCCCCGGGACAGCTTTAGAAGCTTTCTTT. The chain carries TRBV11-2 and TRBJ1-1; 7 nucleotides line up with TRBD1. With V trimmed by 5 bases and J by 8 bases, 8 bases remained unmatched. Germline V gives CDR1 SGHAT, CDR2 FQNNGV. This CDR3 is 13 amino acids long.

This clone came up a few times. This chain links TRBV27 with TRBJ2-2; tentative D call: TRBD2 (5 bases). Germline-derived CDR1 and CDR2 are MNHEY and SMNVEV (reference sequence). V shed 2 bases and J shed 5 bases, with 9 bases lying between them. CDR3 size: 14 residues. CDR3 in amino acids: CASSLTSLTGELFF. The CDR3 coding sequence is TGTGCCAGCAGTTTAACTAGTCTAACCGGGGAGCTGTTTTTT.

A single count supports this clone. J is TRBJ1-5 and V is TRBV4-3, with D perhaps TRBD1 (5 bases). Deletions cut 5 bases from V and 6 bases from J, with 14 bases between. The CDR3 totals 14 residues. The germline gives CDR1 LGHNA, CDR2 YSLEER. In nucleotides, the CDR3 is TGCGCCAGCAGCTCCCGAAGGGGAGGTCAGCCCCAGCATTTT. Translation gives CASSSRRGGQPQHF.

V and J are TRBV19 and TRBJ1-4; D may be TRBD1 (5 bases). This CDR3 contains 14 residues. The germline V gene has CDR1 LNHDA and CDR2 SQIVND (reference sequence). Trimming removed 6 bases at V and 7 bases at J, with 15 bases between. The CDR3 coding sequence is TGTGCCAGTAGCCCCCTGGGGGGGACTGAAAAACTGTTTTTT. Translating it yields CASSPLGGTEKLFF.

This clone was counted only a few times. This same CDR3 is encoded by further DNA sequences in the sample. The V call is TRBV10-3, the J call TRBJ2-7; TRBD1 might be the D (6 bases). The CDR3 spans 15 residues. Germline V CDR1 and CDR2: ENHRY, SYGVKD. V lost 0 bases and J lost 1, with 10 bases in between. Written as DNA, the CDR3 is TGTGCCATCAGTGAGTCGATGCAGGGGTCCTACGAGCAGTACTTC. Residues: CAISESMQGSYEQYF.

This rearrangement joins TRBV18 to TRBJ1-2; TRBD1 agrees at 9 bases. The CDR3 length is 13 residues. V lost 3 bases, J lost 10 bases, and 6 bases stayed unmatched. In germline, CDR1 is KGHSH, CDR2 LQKENI. The CDR3 is CASSPGTGPDYTF. The DNA of the CDR3 is TGTGCCAGCTCACCCGGGACAGGGCCGGACTACACCTTC.

This clone was picked up a small number of times. The chain combines TRBV4-3 with TRBJ2-7, with 7 bases fitting TRBD1. The germline gives CDR1 LGHNA, CDR2 YSLEER. This CDR3 is 15 amino acids long. Trimming removed 0 bases from V and 5 bases from J; junction bases left unmatched: 7. The CDR3 reads CASSQDRTGFDEQYF. In nucleotides, the CDR3 is TGCGCCAGCAGCCAAGATCGGACAGGATTTGACGAGCAGTACTTC.

This clone has more than one count but fewer than ten. CDR3 DNA sequence: TGTGCCAGCAGCCCCTCGGAGTCCCACTACGAGCAGTACTTC. This codes for CASSPSESHYEQYF. The chain uses TRBV7-6 and TRBJ2-7; D is undetermined. Looked up from germline, CDR1 is SGHVS and CDR2 is FNYEAQ. The CDR3 is 14 amino acids. V gave up 5 bases and J gave up 3 bases, with 14 bases separating them.

The V and J genes are TRBV18 and TRBJ2-1, with D maybe TRBD2 (6 bases). This CDR3 is built from 17 residues. Deletions cut 0 bases from V and 0 bases from J, with 12 bases between. Germline assignment: CDR1 KGHSH and CDR2 LQKENI. CDR3 loop: CASSPPGSGSSYNEQFF. The CDR3 coding sequence is TGTGCCAGCTCACCACCGGGGTCCGGGAGCTCCTACAATGAGCAGTTCTTC. Full variable domain (rest looked up from reference TRBV18 and TRBJ2-1): NAGVMQNPRHLVRRRGQEARLRCSPMKGHSHVYWYRQLPEEGLKFMVYLQKENIIDESGMPKERFSAEFPKEGPSILRIQQVVRGDSAAYFCASSPPGSGSSYNEQFFGPGTRLTVL.

This clone was seen just once. The chain carries TRBV6-1 and TRBJ1-5, with 10 bases identical to TRBD1. The germline CDR1 and CDR2 sequences are MNHNS and SASEGT. The CDR3 has 15 amino acids. Trimming at V came to 4 bases and at J to 6 bases, leaving 6 bases not matched to a gene. This CDR3 is CASSVYRDRGQPQHF. The CDR3 region has the DNA TGTGCCAGCAGTGTATACCGGGACAGGGGTCAGCCCCAGCATTTT.

The chain has TRBV7-9 and TRBJ1-3; 9 nucleotides match TRBD1. Germline V lookup: CDR1 SEHNR, CDR2 FQNEAQ (reference sequence). The V gene end was trimmed by 7 bases and the J gene end by 4 bases; junction bases not matched to a gene: 14. The length of the CDR3 is 17 residues. The CDR3 DNA reads TGTGCCAGCACCCGATTGAAAACGACAGGGGGAGGAAACACCATATATTTT. Translation: CASTRLKTTGGGNTIYF.

The J gene is TRBJ2-2, the V gene TRBV6-5, with D possibly matching TRBD1 (6 bases). Trimming cost V 2 bases and J 7 bases, with 17 bases left between them. The germline V gene encodes CDR1 MNHEY and CDR2 SVGAGI. This CDR3 is 16 amino acids long. CDR3 residues: CASSYGRLTGFGELFF. The CDR3 DNA sequence: TGTGCCAGCAGTTACGGTCGTTTAACAGGGTTCGGGGAGCTGTTTTTT.

This clone was detected only a few times. The V call is TRBV18, the J call TRBJ2-2; D is possibly TRBD1 (5 bases). This CDR3 region has 14 residues. Germline CDR1 is KGHSH and CDR2 is LQKENI. Trimming cost V 3 bases and J 6 bases, with 11 bases left between them. The CDR3 loop reads CASSPQGKAGELFF. DNA for the CDR3: TGTGCCAGCTCACCTCAGGGAAAGGCCGGGGAGCTGTTTTTT.